The next 11 T cell receptor beta chains were all read from a single sample in a study of CD8+CD57+ T cells in acquired aplastic anemia. Investigators profiled TCR beta VDJ and CDR3 from genomic DNA template. TCRdb ran MiXCR on the reads and lists one entry per CDR3 protein. The sample yields more than 200,000 distinct CDR3 sequences, under 50% seen once. Patients sequenced had flow cytometry evidence of CD8+CD57+ cell expansion. The specimen sequenced was sorted CD4+, CD8+, or CD8+CD57+ T cells (not recorded which) from PBMCs. Receptors originate from a human donor with aplastic anemia.

J is TRBJ2-7 and V is TRBV7-9, with a tentative D call TRBD1 (6 bases). The CDR3 has 14 amino acids. The germline V gene encodes CDR1 SEHNR and CDR2 FQNEAQ (reference sequence). V lost 2 bases and J lost 0, with 8 bases in between. CDR3 in amino acids: CASSLYRDSYEQYF. CDR3 in DNA: TGTGCCAGCAGCTTATACAGGGACTCCTACGAGCAGTACTTC.

This rearrangement joins TRBV5-1 to TRBJ2-2, with D unresolved. This CDR3 is built from 13 residues. Germline CDR1 reads SGHRS; CDR2 reads YFSETQ. Trimming left V 0 bases short and J 7 bases short, with 7 bases between. CDR3 loop: CASSLAGVGELFF. CDR3 in DNA: TGCGCCAGCAGCTTGGCCGGCGTCGGGGAGCTGTTTTTT.

The chain couples TRBV19 to TRBJ1-1, with 8 bases matching TRBD1. From germline, CDR1 is LNHDA and CDR2 SQIVND (reference sequence). Germline trimming cut 5 bases from V and 11 bases from J; bases unmatched to any gene: 4. CDR3 size: 11 residues. CDR3 coding DNA: TGTGCCAGTAGTTGGGACAGGAAGGCTTTCTTT. The encoded protein is CASSWDRKAFF.

The chain recombines TRBV24-1 with TRBJ1-2; TRBD1 aligns across 7 bases. With V trimmed by 3 bases and J by 4 bases, 10 bases remained unmatched. CDR3 size: 16 residues. Looked up from germline, CDR1 is KGHDR and CDR2 is SFDVKD. Here the CDR3 reads CATSDRSGTAGYGYTF. DNA of the CDR3: TGTGCCACCAGTGATAGATCCGGGACAGCAGGCTATGGCTACACCTTC.

This chain links TRBV19 with TRBJ2-7; 9 bases match TRBD1. Germline CDR1 is LNHDA and CDR2 is SQIVND (reference sequence). The CDR3 totals 13 residues. V trimming: 8 bases; J trimming: 7 bases; junction bases outside the gene matches: 9. The CDR3 DNA sequence: TGTGCCAGTGCCGACAGGGGGGGGGAAGAGCAGTACTTC. This gives the protein CASADRGGEEQYF. The entire variable domain, with the rest obtained from reference TRBV19 and TRBJ2-7, is as follows: DGGITQSPKYLFRKEGQNVTLSCEQNLNHDAMYWYRQDPGQGLRLIYYSQIVNDFQKGDIAEGYSVSREKKESFPLTVTSAQKNPTAFYLCASADRGGEEQYFGPGTRLTVT.

Worth noting for this clonotype: Since a much larger clone is just one base distant, this may be a read error. For the CDR3, the DNA is TGCGCCAGCAGCCAGGGGGACAGGGGGAATGGAAAACTGTTTTTT. Residues: CASSQGDRGNGKLFF. V gene TRBV4-1 combines with J gene TRBJ1-4, with TRBD1 identical over 11 bases. In germline, CDR1 is MGHRA, CDR2 YSYEKL. The CDR3 has 15 amino acids.

This clonotype was picked up many times. The chain is built from TRBV5-1 and TRBJ2-4; D is possibly TRBD1 (6 bases). The CDR3 has 14 residues. CDR1 SGHRS and CDR2 YFSETQ come from the germline V gene. The V and J ends lost 4 bases and 8 bases respectively, with 16 bases between them. CDR3 loop: CASSRQGTGDIQYF. The DNA for the CDR3 is TGCGCCAGCAGCCGCCAGGGGACCGGCGACATTCAGTACTTC.

The rearrangement joins TRBV27 to TRBJ2-3, with TRBD2 matching 12 bases. CDR1 and CDR2 (germline): MNHEY, SMNVEV (reference sequence). V shed 5 bases and J 1 base; nucleotides not matched to a gene: 4. CDR3 size: 16 residues. As DNA, the CDR3 is TGTGCCAGCAGTCCACGGACTAGCGGGGGCACAGATACGCAGTATTTT. Its translation is CASSPRTSGGTDTQYF.

V usage is TRBV9 and J usage is TRBJ2-3, with 12 bases fitting TRBD2. The CDR3 runs 18 residues. Germline lookup yields CDR1 SGDLS and CDR2 YYNGEE. J gave up 5 bases and V 0 bases, and 10 bases lay outside the gene matches. Written as DNA, the CDR3 is TGTGCCAGCAGCGTAGAGGGGGCTAGCGGGGGGGCCAGAGATACGCAGTATTTT. Translating it yields CASSVEGASGGARDTQYF.

The rearrangement links TRBV10-3 to TRBJ1-4; D is perhaps TRBD1 (5 bases). CDR1 is ENHRY and CDR2 is SYGVKD in the germline V gene. V was shortened by 0 bases and J by 1 base, with 9 bases between the two germline ends. The CDR3 is 16 amino acids. CDR3 DNA sequence: TGTGCCATCAGTGAGTCGCTGGGGGGAACTAATGAAAAACTGTTTTTT. Its protein product is CAISESLGGTNEKLFF.

V usage is TRBV18 and J usage is TRBJ1-3, with 8 bases matching TRBD1. There are 14 residues in the CDR3. Trimming removed 2 bases from V and 6 bases from J; junction bases left unmatched: 3. The germline CDR1 and CDR2 sequences are KGHSH and LQKENI. Here the CDR3 DNA reads TGTGCCAGCTCACCAACGACAGGGGAAAACACCATATATTTT. Encoded protein: CASSPTTGENTIYF.